A single sample is the source of the 26 T cell receptor beta chains below, sequenced in a study of T cells after yellow fever vaccination. TCRdb independently ran MiXCR on the 5' RACE reads; one entry per CDR3 protein. Of about 500,000 distinct CDR3 sequences in the sample, 17% were seen once. Sequenced material: PBMCs, taken 5 to 6 days after the first yellow fever vaccination. These receptors were obtained from a man in his late teens or twenties who received the YFV17D yellow fever vaccine.

This chain links TRBV7-9 with TRBJ2-5, with 11 bases fitting TRBD2. Germline lookup yields CDR1 SEHNR and CDR2 FQNEAQ (reference sequence). V lost 5 bases, J lost 2 bases, and 7 bases stayed unmatched. The CDR3 runs to 16 residues. The CDR3 DNA reads TGTGCCAGCAGCGGGAGACTAGCGGGGAGACAAGAGACCCAGTACTTC. Protein product: CASSGRLAGRQETQYF. The complete variable domain, with remaining parts taken from reference TRBV7-9 and TRBJ2-5, reads DTGVSQNPRHKITKRGQNVTFRCDPISEHNRLYWYRQTLGQGPEFLTYFQNEAQLEKSRLLSDRFSAERPKGSFSTLEIQRTEQGDSAMYLCASSGRLAGRQETQYFGPGTRLLVL.

On this clonotype: A read error may account for a junction end that differs from germline. This chain joins TRBV15 and TRBJ2-1; D possibly uses TRBD1 or TRBD2 (5 bases each). The CDR3 length is 15 residues. Germline V CDR1 and CDR2: LNHNV, YYDKDF (reference sequence). The CDR3 spells CDTSEEEKGPAQQFF. DNA for the CDR3: TGTGACACCAGCGAGGAGGAAAAGGGGCCCGCCCAGCAGTTCTTC.

This clonotype was seen many times. V and J are TRBV4-1 and TRBJ2-7; no reliable D call. Trimming left V 2 bases short and J 3 bases short, with 14 bases between. CDR1 is MGHRA and CDR2 is YSYEKL in the germline V gene. The CDR3 length is 15 residues. CDR3 sequence: CASSQTGGIRYEQYF. The CDR3 DNA reads TGCGCCAGCAGCCAAACTGGCGGTATTCGCTACGAGCAGTACTTC.

The chain is built from TRBV29-1 and TRBJ2-7; the D gene is possibly TRBD2 (5 bases). Germline loops: CDR1 SQVTM, CDR2 ANQGSEA. The CDR3 contains 11 residues. The germline V and J ends were trimmed by 4 bases and 6 bases, with 10 bases remaining between them. Here the CDR3 DNA reads TGCAGCGTTGTGGGGAGATCCGAGCAGTACTTC. As protein: CSVVGRSEQYF.

This clonotype was seen a handful of times. The chain employs TRBV7-9 and TRBJ2-2, with TRBD1 as a possible D gene (6 bases). There are 14 residues in the CDR3. Germline V lookup: CDR1 SEHNR, CDR2 FQNEAQ (reference sequence). The ends were cut back, 4 bases at V and 6 bases at J, with 12 bases in the middle. CDR3 amino acids: CASSSPTGAGELFF. The CDR3 DNA reads TGTGCCAGCAGCTCCCCGACAGGAGCCGGGGAGCTGTTTTTT.

The CDR3 DNA reads as TGTGCCTGGAGTCGCGGACTAGCGGGGTCCGGGGAGCTGTTTTTT. Translation: CAWSRGLAGSGELFF. J is TRBJ2-2 and V is TRBV30; 12 bases are a match to TRBD2. CDR3 size: 15 residues. Germline CDR1 reads GTSNPN; CDR2 reads SVGIG (reference sequence). V was clipped by 2 bases and J by 6 bases; unmatched bases: 4.

This clonotype occurred a few times. The chain joins TRBV20-1 to TRBJ2-3, with a possible D match to TRBD2 (6 bases). There are 12 residues in the CDR3. V was cut by 6 bases and J by 3 bases, with 10 bases left in between. The V gene's germline CDR1 is DFQATT and CDR2 SNEGSKA (reference sequence). The CDR3 bases are TGCAGTGCGGCGGGGCGGACAGATACGCAGTATTTT. Translated: CSAAGRTDTQYF.

Only a few counts were recorded for this clonotype. The chain links TRBV3-1 to TRBJ1-2; D remains ambiguous. The CDR3 is 15 amino acids. CDR1 is LGHDT, CDR2 YNNKEL, per germline (reference sequence). Trimming left V 1 base short and J 0 bases short, with 9 bases between. The CDR3 sequence is CASSQARNPNYGYTF. CDR3 DNA sequence: TGTGCCAGCAGCCAAGCCCGCAACCCTAACTATGGCTACACCTTC.

This chain uses TRBV7-2 with TRBJ2-7; unclear D gene. The germline V gene has CDR1 SGHTA and CDR2 FQGNSA. V was clipped by 5 bases and J by 3 bases, with 8 bases between them. The CDR3 covers 12 residues. The CDR3 protein is CASSADFYEQYV. For the CDR3, the DNA is TGTGCCAGCAGCGCCGACTTCTACGAGCAGTACGTC.

V and J are TRBV13 and TRBJ1-2; weak D call: TRBD1 (6 bases). Deletions cut 5 bases from V and 7 bases from J, with 14 bases between. Germline CDR1 PRHDT, CDR2 FYEKMQ (reference sequence). The CDR3 is 13 residues long. CDR3: CASSPHREGGYTF. The CDR3 DNA reads TGTGCCAGCAGCCCCCACAGGGAGGGTGGCTACACCTTC.

This clonotype was detected a few times. The chain combines TRBV7-2 with TRBJ1-5; TRBD1 is a possible D gene (5 bases). The V and J ends lost 2 bases and 6 bases respectively, with 11 bases between them. The CDR3 runs 14 residues. Per germline, CDR1 SGHTA and CDR2 FQGNSA. The chain's CDR3 is CASSLRGGRQPQHF. The DNA for the CDR3 is TGTGCCAGCAGCTTAAGGGGTGGACGTCAGCCCCAGCATTTT.

The rearrangement uses TRBV7-8 and TRBJ1-5; D gene ambiguous. Trimming shortened V by 5 bases and J by 2 bases, and 13 bases separated the two germline ends. CDR3 size: 15 residues. Germline V lookup: CDR1 SGHVS, CDR2 FQNEAQ. The CDR3 sequence is CASSAQWQGNQPQHF. DNA of the CDR3: TGTGCCAGCAGCGCCCAGTGGCAGGGCAATCAGCCCCAGCATTTT.

This clonotype has ten or more counts. This may be a read error, as it is one base from a much larger clone. The V call is TRBV15, the J call TRBJ2-5; D is unresolved. Germline CDR1 reads LNHNV; CDR2 reads YYDKDF (reference sequence). V gave up 0 bases and J gave up 5 bases, with 4 bases separating them. CDR3 length: 12 amino acids. CDR3 in amino acids: CATSRDWETQYF. The CDR3 nucleotides read TGTGCCACCAGCAGAGATTGGGAGACCCAGTACTTC.

This chain joins TRBV5-1 and TRBJ2-1; 8 nucleotides align to TRBD1. CDR3 length: 15 amino acids. After removal of 0 bases from V and 8 bases from J, the junction contained 7 bases not matched to a gene. Germline CDR1 SGHRS, CDR2 YFSETQ. The CDR3 here is CASSLGGQGFYEQFF. Here the CDR3 DNA reads TGCGCCAGCAGCTTGGGTGGACAGGGATTTTATGAGCAGTTCTTC.

This clonotype was counted at least ten times. V and J are TRBV28 and TRBJ2-6; no clear D gene. The V gene lost 8 bases and the J gene lost 0 bases, with 17 bases spanning the gap. The CDR3 spans 17 residues. The germline gives CDR1 MDHEN, CDR2 SYDVKM. The CDR3 here is CASDSKGFRSGANVLTF. DNA for the CDR3: TGTGCCAGCGATAGTAAGGGTTTCCGCTCTGGGGCCAACGTCCTGACTTTC.

This clonotype was seen only a few times. The V and J genes are TRBV9 and TRBJ2-2; unclear D gene. Germline V lookup: CDR1 SGDLS, CDR2 YYNGEE. Trimming removed 0 bases from V and 2 bases from J, with 8 bases in between. This CDR3 comprises 15 residues. The DNA of the CDR3 is TGTGCCAGCAGCGTAGTTGGGTCTAACACCGGGGAGCTGTTTTTT. Encoded protein: CASSVVGSNTGELFF. Based on the CDR3 plus reference TRBV9 and TRBJ2-2, the full variable domain is DSGVTQTPKHLITATGQRVTLRCSPRSGDLSVYWYQQSLDQGLQFLIQYYNGEERAKGNILERFSAQQFPDLHSELNLSSLELGDSALYFCASSVVGSNTGELFFGEGSRLTVL.

The rearrangement links TRBV6-6 to TRBJ2-5; a weak D match, TRBD2 (5 bases). V was shortened by 7 bases and J by 7 bases, with 10 bases between the two germline ends. The CDR3 spans 11 residues. Per the germline V gene, CDR1 is MNHNY and CDR2 is SVGAGI (reference sequence). The CDR3 DNA sequence: TGTGCCAGCACCCAACGGGGGACCCAGTACTTC. It yields the protein CASTQRGTQYF.

This clonotype turned up a few times. V gene TRBV4-1 combines with J gene TRBJ2-5, with D possibly TRBD2 on 6 matching bases. The length of the CDR3 is 19 residues. V lost 2 bases and J 4 bases, leaving 26 bases between the germline ends. Germline CDR1 and CDR2: MGHRA and YSYEKL. CDR3 amino acids: CASSQFGSEVRGDSETQYF. The CDR3 nucleotides read TGCGCCAGCAGCCAATTTGGGTCAGAAGTGCGGGGAGATTCAGAGACCCAGTACTTC.

This clonotype was counted a few times. This chain joins TRBV7-2 and TRBJ2-3; D is possibly TRBD2 (5 bases). Per germline, CDR1 SGHTA and CDR2 FQGNSA. The CDR3 runs 17 residues. The V gene lost 4 bases and the J gene lost 2 bases, with 19 bases spanning the gap. CDR3 nucleotides: TGTGCCAGCAGCTCCCTAATGGCTAGCCACTACACAGATACGCAGTATTTT. Translated, it gives CASSSLMASHYTDTQYF. Combining the CDR3 with reference TRBV7-2 and TRBJ2-3 gives the whole variable domain GAGVSQSPSNKVTEKGKDVELRCDPISGHTALYWYRQSLGQGLEFLIYFQGNSAPDKSGLPSDRFSAERTGGSVSTLTIQRTQQEDSAVYLCASSSLMASHYTDTQYFGPGTRLTVL.

This clonotype has more than one count but fewer than ten. This chain joins TRBV12-3 or TRBV12-4 and TRBJ2-1; weak D call: TRBD1 (6 bases). The V gene lost 11 bases and the J gene lost 6 bases, with 17 bases spanning the gap. The CDR3 has 13 residues. CDR3 DNA sequence: TGTGCCTCCGGCAGGGGTTTTTTCAATGAGCAGTTCTTC. Protein sequence: CASGRGFFNEQFF.

This sequence joins TRBV4-1 and TRBJ1-2, with D unclear. The CDR3 consists of 15 residues. V dropped 3 bases and J dropped 4 bases, with 15 bases sitting between them. From germline, CDR1 is MGHRA and CDR2 YSYEKL. In nucleotides, the CDR3 is TGCGCCAGCAGCCAGCCTGAGGCAGCGAGCTATGGCTACACCTTC. The encoded protein is CASSQPEAASYGYTF.

This chain links TRBV5-1 with TRBJ2-3; 12 nucleotides align to TRBD2. V was pared by 3 bases and J by 2 bases, with 7 bases of the junction left unmatched. The germline V gene encodes CDR1 SGHRS and CDR2 YFSETQ. The CDR3 extends over 17 amino acids. CDR3 amino acids: CASSSQTSGGLTDTQYF. The DNA of the CDR3 is TGCGCCAGCAGCTCCCAGACTAGCGGGGGACTCACAGATACGCAGTATTTT.

The chain couples TRBV5-4 to TRBJ2-7; D might be TRBD2 (6 bases). The V end was cut by 5 bases, the J end by 3 bases, with 9 bases between. The CDR3 extends over 12 amino acids. The germline V gene encodes CDR1 SGHNT and CDR2 YYREEE (reference sequence). The CDR3 here is CASSSEGYEQYF. CDR3 DNA: TGTGCCAGCAGTTCGGAGGGCTACGAGCAGTACTTC.

The J gene is TRBJ2-5, the V gene TRBV9; TRBD2 matches at 7 bases. V shed 6 bases, J shed 5 bases, and the junction held 4 bases outside the gene matches. This CDR3 contains 12 residues. CDR1 is SGDLS, CDR2 YYNGEE, per germline. CDR3 region: CASKGSGETQYF. CDR3 nucleotides: TGTGCCAGCAAGGGTAGCGGGGAGACCCAGTACTTC.

The CDR3 DNA reads as TGCGCCAGCAGCCAAGAGGACCGGTCGGTGACCCAGTACTTC. It codes for CASSQEDRSVTQYF. The chain links TRBV4-1 to TRBJ2-5, with D unclear. The CDR3 length is 14 residues. Germline assignment: CDR1 MGHRA and CDR2 YSYEKL. The V and J ends lost 0 bases and 7 bases respectively, with 12 bases between them.

This clonotype has only one observation. The V call is TRBV5-4, the J call TRBJ1-1; TRBD1 might be the D (6 bases). Germline loops: CDR1 SGHNT, CDR2 YYREEE (reference sequence). V was shortened by 4 bases and J by 0 bases, with 19 bases between the two germline ends. The CDR3 totals 17 residues. The CDR3 nucleotides are TGTGCCAGCAGCACCCACCCGGGACACCGAATGAACACTGAAGCTTTCTTT. The encoded protein is CASSTHPGHRMNTEAFF.